These 16 T cell receptor beta chains originate from one sample sequenced in a study of shared clonotypes between healthy human individuals. This table comes from immunoSEQ multiplex PCR, and its TCRdb copy is limited to in-frame clones, with some not included. The sample has more than 2 million clones, just over 90% seen once; the top ten hold about 1.6%. CD45RO-negative CD8 cells positively selected for CCR7 made up the naive population, which excluded terminally differentiated effector memory CD45RA+ cells. The source material was naive CD8+ T cells from PBMCs. The receptors derive from a man younger than 35 in good health. Some clones in this sample may be carry-over from other donors' samples.

V is TRBV4-1 and J is TRBJ2-4; TRBD2 is a possible D gene (6 bases). The CDR3 consists of 15 residues. V was trimmed by 2 bases and J by 5 bases, leaving 13 bases between them. CDR1 MGHRA and CDR2 YSYEKL come from the germline V gene. The DNA of the CDR3 is TGCGCCAGCAGCCAACCATCAGGGACTCAAAACATTCAGTACTTC. Translation: CASSQPSGTQNIQYF.

The chain uses TRBV5-1 and TRBJ1-1; 7 nucleotides match TRBD1. The CDR3 contains 14 residues. Trimming took 0 bases from V and 6 from J; bases not matched to a gene: 5. Per the germline V gene, CDR1 is SGHRS and CDR2 is YFSETQ. CDR3 nucleotide sequence: TGCGCCAGCAGCTTGGGACAGGGTTTCGCTGAAGCTTTCTTT. Amino acid sequence: CASSLGQGFAEAFF.

The V and J genes are TRBV7-3 and TRBJ2-3, with 9 positions matching TRBD2. This CDR3 region has 17 residues. Trimming removed 2 bases from V and 0 bases from J; junction bases left unmatched: 6. CDR1 is SGHTA, CDR2 FQGTGA, per germline. In DNA, the CDR3 is TGTGCCAGCAGCTTAGGTCCCCTAGCGGGGAGCACAGATACGCAGTATTTT. Residues: CASSLGPLAGSTDTQYF.

The chain is built from TRBV11-2 and TRBJ2-7, with D possibly TRBD2 on 6 matching bases. The germline V gene encodes CDR1 SGHAT and CDR2 FQNNGV. This CDR3 has 14 residues. Trimming pared 8 bases from V and 2 bases from J, leaving 16 bases between. The chain's CDR3 is CASRMAGPAYEQYF. Here the CDR3 DNA reads TGTGCCAGCCGGATGGCGGGACCTGCCTACGAGCAGTACTTC.

The table lists this clone with a few counts. The same CDR3 can be traced to other DNA sequences in this sample. CDR3 nucleotides: TGTGCCAGCAGTTATAGTCTCAATAGCAATCAGCCCCAGCATTTT. The encoded protein is CASSYSLNSNQPQHF. The J gene is TRBJ1-5, the V gene TRBV6-5, with D hard to call. Looked up from germline, CDR1 is MNHEY and CDR2 is SVGAGI. The CDR3 extends over 15 amino acids. V was shortened by 3 bases and J by 0 bases, with 9 bases between the two germline ends.

V and J are TRBV2 and TRBJ2-7, with D perhaps TRBD2 (7 bases). Trimming stripped 4 bases from V and 1 base from J, with 14 bases between. The CDR3 consists of 15 residues. Germline V lookup: CDR1 SNHLY, CDR2 FYNNEI. The CDR3 nucleotides are TGTGCCAGCAGTGTGGGGGCCGGGAGGTCCTACGAGCAGTACTTC. It specifies CASSVGAGRSYEQYF.

The rearrangement joins TRBV7-9 to TRBJ2-7, with D tentatively TRBD1 (5 bases). Trimming removed 5 bases at V and 6 bases at J, with 11 bases between. The CDR3 is 12 amino acids. The germline V gene has CDR1 SEHNR and CDR2 FQNEAQ (reference sequence). CDR3 sequence (DNA): TGTGCCAGCAGCCCTCTACAGGCCGAGCAGTACTTC. This translates into CASSPLQAEQYF.

A word on this clone: This sample includes further DNA sequences coding for the same CDR3. The rearrangement links TRBV9 to TRBJ2-5; D not resolved. The CDR3 covers 13 residues. From germline, CDR1 is SGDLS and CDR2 YYNGEE. V lost 0 bases and J lost 3, with 6 bases in between. The CDR3 DNA reads as TGTGCCAGCAGCGTAGAACGGGAAGAGACCCAGTACTTC. Encoded protein: CASSVEREETQYF.

This sequence joins TRBV29-1 and TRBJ2-7; perhaps D is TRBD1 or TRBD2 (5 bases each). Germline loops: CDR1 SQVTM, CDR2 ANQGSEA. Between the trimmed V and J ends, which lost 7 bases and 0 bases, there was a span of 7 bases. This CDR3 region has 11 residues. In nucleotides, the CDR3 is TGCAGCGGGGGGAGCTCCTACGAGCAGTACTTC. Protein product: CSGGSSYEQYF.

The chain uses TRBV11-2 and TRBJ2-7; TRBD2 matches at 14 bases. Germline loops: CDR1 SGHAT, CDR2 FQNNGV. V gave up 4 bases and J gave up 3 bases; unmatched junction bases: 5. This CDR3 region has 16 residues. CDR3 bases: TGTGCCAGCAGCTCTTGGACTAGCGGGAGGTTCTACGAGCAGTACTTC. Protein product: CASSSWTSGRFYEQYF.

V is TRBV19 and J is TRBJ1-1; no firm D call. The CDR3 covers 14 residues. Trimming shortened V by 1 base and J by 1 base, and 7 bases separated the two germline ends. Germline V gene lookup returns CDR1 LNHDA and CDR2 SQIVND (reference sequence). CDR3 coding DNA: TGTGCCAGTAGTATAGCCGGAGGGAACACTGAAGCTTTCTTT. It codes for CASSIAGGNTEAFF.

The J gene is TRBJ1-1, the V gene TRBV7-8; 8 bases match TRBD1. Trimming at V came to 1 base and at J to 7 bases, leaving 8 bases not matched to a gene. CDR3 length: 15 amino acids. CDR1 and CDR2 (germline): SGHVS, FQNEAQ. CDR3 region: CASSLVQGALFEAFF. CDR3 DNA: TGTGCCAGCAGCTTAGTCCAGGGGGCGTTATTTGAAGCTTTCTTT.

This rearrangement joins TRBV6-5 to TRBJ2-5, with TRBD2 as a possible D gene (6 bases). This CDR3 spans 13 amino acids. Between the trimmed V and J ends, which lost 5 bases and 0 bases, there was a span of 7 bases. Per the germline V gene, CDR1 is MNHEY and CDR2 is SVGAGI. The CDR3 protein is CASSLAYQETQYF. The CDR3 region has the DNA TGTGCCAGCAGTCTAGCGTACCAAGAGACCCAGTACTTC.

Worth noting for this clone: Other DNA sequences in the same sample also yield this CDR3. The V gene is TRBV18, the J gene TRBJ2-7, with TRBD2 as a possible D gene (6 bases). CDR1 and CDR2 from the germline V gene are KGHSH and LQKENI. Deletions cut 0 bases from V and 2 bases from J, with 11 bases between. This CDR3 comprises 15 residues. This chain's CDR3 is CASSPPAGSTYEQYF. CDR3 nucleotides: TGTGCCAGCTCACCACCGGCGGGGAGTACCTACGAGCAGTACTTC. Together with reference TRBV18 and TRBJ2-7, the CDR3 gives the full variable domain: NAGVMQNPRHLVRRRGQEARLRCSPMKGHSHVYWYRQLPEEGLKFMVYLQKENIIDESGMPKERFSAEFPKEGPSILRIQQVVRGDSAAYFCASSPPAGSTYEQYFGPGTRLTVT.

V is TRBV11-2 and J is TRBJ2-1; D is perhaps TRBD2 (5 bases). V was trimmed by 0 bases and J by 9 bases, leaving 15 bases between them. Germline loops: CDR1 SGHAT, CDR2 FQNNGV. The CDR3 runs 15 residues. The CDR3: CASSLELRVEGEQFF. In DNA form, the CDR3 reads TGTGCCAGCAGCTTAGAACTTAGGGTTGAGGGTGAGCAGTTCTTC.

The chain recombines TRBV5-4 with TRBJ1-1; D gene unclear. Germline V gene sequence: CDR1 SGHNT, CDR2 YYREEE (reference sequence). CDR3 length equals 12 residues. V lost 4 bases and J 5 bases, leaving 9 bases between the germline ends. CDR3 bases: TGTGCCAGCAGCCCGGACTTAACTGAAGCTTTCTTT. This gives the protein CASSPDLTEAFF.